This T cell receptor beta chain originates from a study of monozygotic twins with inflammatory bowel disease. Study observations and caveats: No single strong signal or clonotype associated with IBD was supported. Clonotypes shared with others were fewer in IBD patients than in healthy twins, especially with disease activity. With inverse Simpson as the measure, TCRbeta diversity was lower in IBD patients than in healthy co-twins.

The germline gives CDR1 SGHAT, CDR2 FQNNGV. This CDR3 is built from 15 residues. TCRdb re-analyzed the 5' RACE reads; it lists each CDR3 protein once, without DNA. In all, the sample yields over 200,000 distinct CDR3 sequences. As for this clonotype: What it binds is unknown.

Sequenced sample: blood. The chain is built from TRBV11-2 and TRBJ2-7; the D gene TCRdb calls, TRBD1, cannot be checked with no DNA. This sequence was found in a human donor with ulcerative colitis or Crohn's disease, or a healthy co-twin of an affected twin (not recorded which). This chain's CDR3 is CASSLRDLSSYEQYF.